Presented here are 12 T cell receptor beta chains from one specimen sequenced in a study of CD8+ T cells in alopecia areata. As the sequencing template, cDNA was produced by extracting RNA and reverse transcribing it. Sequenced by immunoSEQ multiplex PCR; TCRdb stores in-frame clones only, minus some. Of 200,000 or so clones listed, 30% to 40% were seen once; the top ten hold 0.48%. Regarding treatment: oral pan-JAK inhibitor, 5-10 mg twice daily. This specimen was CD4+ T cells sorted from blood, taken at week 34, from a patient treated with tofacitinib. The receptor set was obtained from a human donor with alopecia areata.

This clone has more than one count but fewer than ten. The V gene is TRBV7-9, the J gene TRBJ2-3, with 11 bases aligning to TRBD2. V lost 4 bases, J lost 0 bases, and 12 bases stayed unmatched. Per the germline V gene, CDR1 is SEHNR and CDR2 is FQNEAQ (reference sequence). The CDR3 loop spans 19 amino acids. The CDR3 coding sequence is TGTGCCAGCAGCTCCCTCCGGCGACTAGCGGGGACGAGCACAGATACGCAGTATTTT. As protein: CASSSLRRLAGTSTDTQYF.

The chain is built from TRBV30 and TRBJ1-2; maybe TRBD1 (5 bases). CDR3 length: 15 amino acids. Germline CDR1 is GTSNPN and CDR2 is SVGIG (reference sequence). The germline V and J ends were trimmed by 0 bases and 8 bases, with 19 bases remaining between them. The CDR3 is CAWSVPGGAPVGYTF. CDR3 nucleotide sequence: TGTGCCTGGAGTGTACCCGGAGGGGCCCCGGTAGGCTACACCTTC.

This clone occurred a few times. The CDR3 spells CAWRVPGLAPRSSYNEQFF. CDR3 DNA sequence: TGTGCCTGGAGAGTCCCCGGTCTAGCACCCCGTAGCTCCTACAATGAGCAGTTCTTC. This chain uses TRBV30 with TRBJ2-1; possibly TRBD2 for D (5 bases). Trimming cost V 3 bases and J 0 bases, with 24 bases left between them. Per the germline V gene, CDR1 is GTSNPN and CDR2 is SVGIG (reference sequence). The length of the CDR3 is 19 residues.

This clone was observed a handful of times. DNA of the CDR3: TGCGCCAGCAGCTTGAGCCAGGGGACAGATACGCAGTATTTT. This gives the protein CASSLSQGTDTQYF. The chain employs TRBV5-1 and TRBJ2-3; D is possibly TRBD1 (6 bases). Germline V CDR1 and CDR2: SGHRS, YFSETQ. Trimming shortened V by 1 base and J by 3 bases, and 9 bases separated the two germline ends. The CDR3 is 14 amino acids.

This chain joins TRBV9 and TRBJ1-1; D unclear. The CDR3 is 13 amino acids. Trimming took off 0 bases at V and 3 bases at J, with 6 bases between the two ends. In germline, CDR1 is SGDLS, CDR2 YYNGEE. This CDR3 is CASSVAGDTEAFF. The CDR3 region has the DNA TGTGCCAGCAGCGTAGCCGGGGACACTGAAGCTTTCTTT.

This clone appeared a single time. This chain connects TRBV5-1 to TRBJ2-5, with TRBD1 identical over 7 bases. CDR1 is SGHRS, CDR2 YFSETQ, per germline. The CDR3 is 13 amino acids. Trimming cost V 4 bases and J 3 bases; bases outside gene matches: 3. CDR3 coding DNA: TGCGCCAGCAGCAAGGGACAGAAAGAGACCCAGTACTTC. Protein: CASSKGQKETQYF.

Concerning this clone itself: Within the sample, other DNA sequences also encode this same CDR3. The CDR3 loop reads CSVEQGGLAGGGEQYF. The CDR3 DNA reads TGCAGCGTTGAACAGGGCGGGCTAGCGGGAGGTGGCGAGCAGTACTTC. The chain joins TRBV29-1 to TRBJ2-7, with TRBD2 matching over 11 bases. The CDR3 is 16 amino acids. CDR1 and CDR2 (germline): SQVTM, ANQGSEA. The junction had 12 bases not matched to a gene; V was cut back by 2 bases and J by 6 bases.

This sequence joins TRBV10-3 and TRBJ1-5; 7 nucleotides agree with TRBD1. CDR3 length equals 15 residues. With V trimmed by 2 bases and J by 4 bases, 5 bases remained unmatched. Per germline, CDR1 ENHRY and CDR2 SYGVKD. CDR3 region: CAISEGDSLNQPQHF. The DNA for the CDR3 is TGTGCCATCAGTGAGGGGGACAGCCTTAATCAGCCCCAGCATTTT.

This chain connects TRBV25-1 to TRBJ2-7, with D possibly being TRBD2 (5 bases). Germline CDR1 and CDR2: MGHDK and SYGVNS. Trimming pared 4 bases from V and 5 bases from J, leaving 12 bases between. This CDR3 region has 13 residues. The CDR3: CASSASGIHEQYF. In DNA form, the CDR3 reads TGTGCCAGCAGTGCGTCGGGGATACACGAGCAGTACTTC.

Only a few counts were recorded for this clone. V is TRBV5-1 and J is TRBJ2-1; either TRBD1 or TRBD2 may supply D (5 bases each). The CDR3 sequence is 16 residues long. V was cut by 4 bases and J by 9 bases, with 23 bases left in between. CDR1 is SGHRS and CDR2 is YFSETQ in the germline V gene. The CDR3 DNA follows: TGCGCCAGCAGCCCCACATATGGGACCCACCCGGGTGAGCAGTTCTTC. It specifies CASSPTYGTHPGEQFF.

The CDR3 is CASSRLAGTDTQYF. CDR3 in DNA: TGTGCCAGCAGTCGTCTAGCGGGCACAGATACGCAGTATTTT. The chain recombines TRBV6-5 with TRBJ2-3; 7 nucleotides match TRBD2. The trim removed 5 bases at V and 1 base at J, leaving 3 bases unmatched. The CDR3 is 14 residues long. The germline V gene encodes CDR1 MNHEY and CDR2 SVGAGI.

The CDR3 spells CASSDPAGVAYEQYF. The CDR3 DNA reads as TGTGCCAGCAGTGACCCAGCGGGAGTAGCCTACGAGCAGTACTTC. The chain links TRBV25-1 to TRBJ2-7; 8 bases map to TRBD2. Trimming took 3 bases from V and 2 from J; bases not matched to a gene: 6. This CDR3 is 15 amino acids long. Germline V CDR1 and CDR2: MGHDK, SYGVNS.